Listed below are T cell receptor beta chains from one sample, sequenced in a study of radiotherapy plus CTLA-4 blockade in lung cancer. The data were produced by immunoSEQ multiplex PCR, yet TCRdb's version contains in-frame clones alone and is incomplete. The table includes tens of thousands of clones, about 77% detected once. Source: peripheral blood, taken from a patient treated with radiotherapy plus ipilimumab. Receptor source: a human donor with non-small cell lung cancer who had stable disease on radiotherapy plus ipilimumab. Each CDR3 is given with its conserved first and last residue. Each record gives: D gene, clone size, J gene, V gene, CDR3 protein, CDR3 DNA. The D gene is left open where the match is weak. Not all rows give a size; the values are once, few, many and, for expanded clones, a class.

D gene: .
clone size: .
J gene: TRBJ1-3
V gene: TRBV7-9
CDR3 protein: CASSSGLNAGNTIYF
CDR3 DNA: TGTGCCAGCAGCTCTGGGCTTAACGCTGGAAACACCATATATTTT

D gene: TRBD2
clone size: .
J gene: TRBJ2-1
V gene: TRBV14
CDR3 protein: CASSPRSGGATQFF
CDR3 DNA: TGTGCCAGCAGTCCCAGGAGCGGGGGGGCGACGCAGTTCTTC

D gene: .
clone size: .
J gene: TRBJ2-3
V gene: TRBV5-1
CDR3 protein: CASSPADTQYF
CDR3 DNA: TGCGCCAGCAGCCCGGCAGATACGCAGTATTTT

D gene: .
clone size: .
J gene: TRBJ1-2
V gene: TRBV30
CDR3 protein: CAWSETGYGYTF
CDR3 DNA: TGTGCCTGGAGTGAGACTGGCTATGGCTACACCTTC

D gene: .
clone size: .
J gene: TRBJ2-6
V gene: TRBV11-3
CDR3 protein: CASSLVLSGGANVLTF
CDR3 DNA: TGTGCCAGCAGCTTAGTTTTGAGCGGTGGGGCCAACGTCCTGACTTTC

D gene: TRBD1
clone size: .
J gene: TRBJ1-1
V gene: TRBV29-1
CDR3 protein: CSVYMGQGEAFF
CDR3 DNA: TGCAGCGTTTATATGGGACAGGGTGAAGCTTTCTTT

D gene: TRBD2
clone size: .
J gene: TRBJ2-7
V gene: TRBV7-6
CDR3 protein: CASSRSRASGGSSYEQYF
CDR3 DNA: TGTGCCAGCAGCCGATCCCGGGCGAGCGGGGGGTCCTCCTACGAGCAGTACTTC

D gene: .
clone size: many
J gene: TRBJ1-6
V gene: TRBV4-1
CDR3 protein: CASSQGGGGFGSPLHF
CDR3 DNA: TGCGCCAGCAGCCAAGGTGGCGGGGGCTTTGGTTCACCCCTCCACTTT

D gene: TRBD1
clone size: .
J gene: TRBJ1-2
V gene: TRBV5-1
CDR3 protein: CASSTGGAGYGYTF
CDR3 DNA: TGCGCCAGTTCGACAGGGGGCGCCGGATATGGCTACACCTTC

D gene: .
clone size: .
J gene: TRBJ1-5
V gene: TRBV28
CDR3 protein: CASSPETGSRNQPQHF
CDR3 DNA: TGTGCCAGCAGTCCCGAGACAGGTTCTAGGAATCAGCCCCAGCATTTT

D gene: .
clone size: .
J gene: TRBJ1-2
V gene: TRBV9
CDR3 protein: CASSPAGANYGYTF
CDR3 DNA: TGTGCCAGCAGCCCCGCAGGGGCGAACTATGGCTACACCTTC

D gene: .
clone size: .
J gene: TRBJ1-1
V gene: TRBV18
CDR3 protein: CASSPLGGTVEAFF
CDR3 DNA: TGTGCCAGCTCACCACTGGGGGGTACGGTTGAAGCTTTCTTT

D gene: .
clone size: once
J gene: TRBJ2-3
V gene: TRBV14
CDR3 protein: CASSQTNTQYF
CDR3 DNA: TGTGCCAGCAGCCAAACAAATACGCAGTATTTT

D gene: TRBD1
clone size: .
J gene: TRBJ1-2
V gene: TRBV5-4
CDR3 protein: CASSFGQGHYGYTF
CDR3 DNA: TGTGCCAGCAGCTTTGGACAGGGGCACTATGGCTACACCTTC

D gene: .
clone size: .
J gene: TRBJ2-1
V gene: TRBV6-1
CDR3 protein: CASDLKRRGSDEQFF
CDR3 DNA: TGTGCCAGCGACCTCAAGCGGAGGGGTTCGGATGAGCAGTTCTTC

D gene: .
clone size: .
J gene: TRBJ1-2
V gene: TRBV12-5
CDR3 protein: CASGRGTNYGYTF
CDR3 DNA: TGTGCTAGTGGGCGGGGAACTAACTATGGCTACACCTTC

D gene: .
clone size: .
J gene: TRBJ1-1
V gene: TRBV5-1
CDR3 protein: CASSIMPGRDEAFF
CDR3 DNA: TGCGCCAGCAGCATTATGCCCGGACGGGATGAAGCTTTCTTT

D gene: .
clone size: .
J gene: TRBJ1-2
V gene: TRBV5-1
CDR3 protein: CASSLGPSERGIYGYTF
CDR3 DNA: TGCGCCAGCAGCTTGGGACCCTCCGAGCGGGGGATCTATGGCTACACCTTC